The 2 T cell receptor beta chains given below trace back to one sample, sequenced in a study of blood T cell repertoires in COVID-19. TCRdb keeps only in-frame clones here, not all; method: immunoSEQ multiplex PCR. The sample shows about 73,000 clones, roughly 79% of them seen only once. The sample comprised peripheral blood. These receptors were obtained from a woman between 65 and 79 years old with acute or convalescent COVID-19.

The V gene is TRBV27, the J gene TRBJ2-2; no reliable D call. V was trimmed by 0 bases and J by 0 bases, leaving 8 bases between them. The CDR3 has 16 residues. The germline gives CDR1 MNHEY, CDR2 SMNVEV (reference sequence). In DNA, the CDR3 is TGTGCCAGCAGTTTATCGTATACATCGAACACCGGGGAGCTGTTTTTT. Protein product: CASSLSYTSNTGELFF.

J is TRBJ2-3 and V is TRBV9; perhaps TRBD2 as D (5 bases). The CDR3 extends over 14 amino acids. In germline, CDR1 is SGDLS, CDR2 YYNGEE. Between the trimmed V and J ends, which lost 0 bases and 2 bases, there was a span of 7 bases. CDR3 region: CASSVGEFTDTQYF. The DNA of the CDR3 is TGTGCCAGCAGCGTAGGGGAGTTCACAGATACGCAGTATTTT.